The sample holds a few counts of the clone carrying this T cell receptor beta chain. This CDR3 has 13 residues. The V gene lost 0 bases and the J gene lost 0 bases, with 3 bases spanning the gap. Germline assignment: CDR1 MNHNS and CDR2 SASEGT. The data were taken from a study of metastatic and nonmetastatic thyroid tumors. Study at large: It was across blood and tumor or nodule tissue from malignant and benign thyroid patients that repertoires were compared.

As handled by the study authors: Built for papillary thyroid cancer, a distant-metastasis classifier drew on CDR3 differences across clinicopathological groups. TCRdb re-called the PCR reads with MiXCR. None of the V and J calls come from the authors' own analysis; TCRdb made them. The table shows under 35,000 clones, with about 40% occurring only once. All patients reached thyroid surgery having received no treatment beforehand. This receptor was obtained from a female donor with papillary thyroid cancer or a benign thyroid nodule (not recorded which). Some clones in this sample may be carry-over from other donors' samples. The sequenced material came from tumor tissue. The chain recombines TRBV6-1 with TRBJ2-7; D is unclear. CDR3 loop: CASSEAHSYEQYF. The DNA for the CDR3 is TGTGCCAGCAGTGAAGCCCACTCCTACGAGCAGTACTTC.